Detailed here is one T cell receptor (beta chain). The data stem from a study of blood T cell repertoires in COVID-19. The overall study: Samples of COVID-19 (acute and convalescent) were obtained from the United States, Italy and Spain. In each case, the material was cDNA or gDNA derived from T cells, B-cell-depleted T cells, or PBMCs.

In the study's own analysis: Reference gene primer amplification gave nucleated cell count estimates. This table comes from immunoSEQ multiplex PCR, and its TCRdb copy is limited to in-frame clones, with some not included. V, J and clone size are taken as reported in that table, and D and trimming were inferred from the DNA itself. The sample lists 140,000 to 150,000 clones, 87% seen once, with over 0.75% in the top ten. V was clipped by 0 bases and J by 8 bases, with 14 bases between them. Germline-derived CDR1 and CDR2 are SGDLS and YYNGEE. The length of the CDR3 is 14 residues. The TCR comes from a woman between 50 and 59 years old with acute or convalescent COVID-19. The J gene is TRBJ1-1, the V gene TRBV9, with D possibly matching TRBD1 (5 bases). The specimen sequenced was peripheral blood. The CDR3 nucleotides read TGTGCCAGCAGCGTAGAAGGACAACAAACCGAAGCTTTCTTT. Amino acid sequence: CASSVEGQQTEAFF. The whole variable domain, remainder taken from reference TRBV9 and TRBJ1-1, is DSGVTQTPKHLITATGQRVTLRCSPRSGDLSVYWYQQSLDQGLQFLIQYYNGEERAKGNILERFSAQQFPDLHSELNLSSLELGDSALYFCASSVEGQQTEAFFGQGTRLTVV.